This TCR beta chain was obtained from a study of early T cells in non-severe SARS-CoV-2 infection. Across the whole study: Unpaired chains resulted from sequencing bulk RNA of unsorted whole blood.

Researchers tagged individual cDNA molecules with unique molecular identifiers. TCRdb passed the 5' RACE reads through MiXCR, listing each CDR3 protein once. Seen here are around 67,000 distinct CDR3 sequences, around 11% observed once, and the top ten hold 5% to 6.5%. On this clonotype itself: What it binds is not known.

Whole-study findings and limits: Matches to VDJdb favored anti-spike CD8 responses and missed private and CD4 specificities.

The germline gives CDR1 SGHTA, CDR2 FQGTGA. V gave up 5 bases and J gave up 4 bases, with 11 bases separating them. This CDR3 is built from 14 residues. The sample taken for sequencing was whole blood. The chain combines TRBV7-3 with TRBJ2-2; D call uncertain. The sequence derives from an adult who was a healthcare worker with PCR-confirmed SARS-CoV-2 infection or an uninfected control (not recorded which). The CDR3 loop is CASSRDGFTGELFF. The CDR3 DNA reads TGTGCCAGCAGCCGAGACGGATTCACCGGGGAGCTGTTTTTT.